The clone carrying this T cell receptor (beta chain) showed up many times. Its antigen is still unknown. The CDR3 loop spans 15 amino acids. Germline lookup yields CDR1 SGDLS and CDR2 YYNGEE. V lost 0 bases and J 5 bases, leaving 12 bases between the germline ends. This sample is drawn from a study of CD8 T cells in ankylosing spondylitis. General study results and limits: Within matched ankylosing spondylitis synovial fluid, disease-linked clones were reportedly significantly enriched. With a CD8+ phenotype, disease-linked clones were relatively rare in peripheral blood.

TCRdb independently ran MiXCR on the 5' RACE reads; one entry per CDR3 protein. Of 6,000 to 7,500 distinct CDR3 sequences in the sample, about 3% were seen once. Sample: blood, either unsorted or a sorted T cell fraction (not recorded which). This receptor was obtained from a female donor with ankylosing spondylitis or in good health (not recorded which). This chain connects TRBV9 to TRBJ2-1; D is unclear. CDR3 DNA: TGTGCCAGCAGCGTAGAACTGGTGGTCAACAATGAGCAGTTCTTC. It specifies CASSVELVVNNEQFF.